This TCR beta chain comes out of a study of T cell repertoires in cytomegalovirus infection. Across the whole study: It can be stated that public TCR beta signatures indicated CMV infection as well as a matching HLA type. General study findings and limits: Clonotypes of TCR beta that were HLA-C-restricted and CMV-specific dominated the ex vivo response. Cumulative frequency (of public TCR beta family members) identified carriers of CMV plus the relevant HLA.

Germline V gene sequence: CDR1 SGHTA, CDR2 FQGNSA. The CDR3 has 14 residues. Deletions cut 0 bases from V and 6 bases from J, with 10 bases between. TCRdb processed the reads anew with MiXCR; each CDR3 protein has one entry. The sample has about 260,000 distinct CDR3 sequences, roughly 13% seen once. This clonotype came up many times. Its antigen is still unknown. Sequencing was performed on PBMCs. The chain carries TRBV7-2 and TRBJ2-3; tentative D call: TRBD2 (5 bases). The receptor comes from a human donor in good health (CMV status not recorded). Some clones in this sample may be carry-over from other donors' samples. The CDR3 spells CASSLALVADTQYF. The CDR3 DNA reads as TGTGCCAGCAGCTTAGCACTAGTGGCTGATACGCAGTATTTT. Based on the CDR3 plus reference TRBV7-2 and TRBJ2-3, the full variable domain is GAGVSQSPSNKVTEKGKDVELRCDPISGHTALYWYRQSLGQGLEFLIYFQGNSAPDKSGLPSDRFSAERTGGSVSTLTIQRTQQEDSAVYLCASSLALVADTQYFGPGTRLTVL.